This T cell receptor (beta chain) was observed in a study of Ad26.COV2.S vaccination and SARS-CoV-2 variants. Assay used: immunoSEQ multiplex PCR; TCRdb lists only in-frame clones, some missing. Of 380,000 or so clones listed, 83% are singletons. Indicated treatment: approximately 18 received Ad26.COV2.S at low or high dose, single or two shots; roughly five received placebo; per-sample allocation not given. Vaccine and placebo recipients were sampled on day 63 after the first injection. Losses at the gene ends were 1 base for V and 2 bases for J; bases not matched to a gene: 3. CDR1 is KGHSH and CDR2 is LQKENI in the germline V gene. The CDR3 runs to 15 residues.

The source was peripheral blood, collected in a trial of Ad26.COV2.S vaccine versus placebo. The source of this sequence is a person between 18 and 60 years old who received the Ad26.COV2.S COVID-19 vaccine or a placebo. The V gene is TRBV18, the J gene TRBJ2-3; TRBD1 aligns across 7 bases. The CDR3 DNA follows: TGTGCCAGCTCACCACGGGACAGTTACACAGATACGCAGTATTTT. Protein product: CASSPRDSYTDTQYF.